The next 12 T cell receptor beta chains were all read from a single sample in a study of a mutant IDH1 vaccine in newly diagnosed glioma. Time point given: week 47, end of study. What each vaccine dose contained was 300 ug of mutant IDH1 20-mer peptide, accompanied by topical imiquimod. Profiled with immunoSEQ multiplex PCR; TCRdb holds only in-frame clones, not every one. The profile shows about 13,000 clones, roughly 79% of them singletons. These receptors lack a known antigen. Sequenced material: PBMCs, taken from a glioma patient whose treatment included an IDH1 peptide vaccine. The receptors were sampled from a woman aged 40 to 55 with glioma.

This clone was observed a few times. V gene TRBV11-2 combines with J gene TRBJ2-7, with a possible D match to TRBD2 (6 bases). Germline values: CDR1 SGHAT, CDR2 FQNNGV. The CDR3 covers 12 residues. The V and J ends lost 4 bases and 6 bases respectively, with 10 bases between them. The CDR3 DNA follows: TGTGCCAGCAGCTCCGGGCGGGGCGAGCAGTACTTC. Its translation: CASSSGRGEQYF.

This clone has just one count. The V and J genes are TRBV27 and TRBJ1-6, with D unclear. V was trimmed by 2 bases and J by 6 bases, leaving 11 bases between them. Germline V lookup: CDR1 MNHEY, CDR2 SMNVEV (reference sequence). CDR3 length: 15 amino acids. CDR3 DNA sequence: TGTGCCAGCAGTTTAATGCAGTCCCTTAATTCACCCCTCCACTTT. Its translation is CASSLMQSLNSPLHF.

Details on this clone: One end of the junction is discordant with germline, which a read error may explain. The V and J genes are TRBV2 and TRBJ2-5; tentatively, D is TRBD2 (5 bases). Germline V gene sequence: CDR1 SNHLY, CDR2 FYNNEI. The CDR3 runs to 15 residues. The CDR3 loop reads CASRTRGLGEETRYF. The CDR3 DNA reads as TGTGCCAGCAGGACCCGTGGACTCGGAGAAGAGACCCGGTACTTC. The full variable domain, in which reference TRBV2 and TRBJ2-5 provide the parts outside the CDR3, is EPEVTQTPSHQVTQMGQEVILRCVPISNHLYFYWYRQILGQKVEFLVSFYNNEISEKSEIFDDQFSVERPDGSNFTLKIRSTKLEDSAMYFCASRTRGLGEETRYFGPGTRLLVL.

This clone was observed a handful of times. The V gene is TRBV5-1, the J gene TRBJ2-5, with D tentatively TRBD2 (5 bases). CDR1 and CDR2 (germline): SGHRS, YFSETQ. The CDR3 is made up of 13 amino acids. Trimming removed 3 bases at V and 5 bases at J, with 11 bases between. The chain's CDR3 is CASSSAREETQYF. The DNA of the CDR3 is TGCGCCAGCAGCTCAGCTAGGGAGGAGACCCAGTACTTC.

The chain joins TRBV28 to TRBJ1-1, with TRBD1 identical over 7 bases. The germline V gene has CDR1 MDHEN and CDR2 SYDVKM. The ends lost 11 bases at V and 4 bases at J; junction bases unmatched: 10. The CDR3 is 13 amino acids. The chain's CDR3 is CAALTGLGTEAFF. CDR3 bases: TGTGCCGCGCTGACAGGGTTGGGCACTGAAGCTTTCTTT. Together with reference TRBV28 and TRBJ1-1, the CDR3 gives the full variable domain: DVKVTQSSRYLVKRTGEKVFLECVQDMDHENMFWYRQDPGLGLRLIYFSYDVKMKEKGDIPEGYSVSREKKERFSLILESASTNQTSMYLCAALTGLGTEAFFGQGTRLTVV.

The chain has TRBV20-1 and TRBJ1-1, with D hard to call. Germline V lookup: CDR1 DFQATT, CDR2 SNEGSKA (reference sequence). The CDR3 is 10 amino acids. Trimming took 6 bases from V and 4 from J, leaving 6 bases between them. In nucleotides, the CDR3 is TGCAGTGCCCTGGGCACTGAAGCTTTCTTT. Amino acid sequence: CSALGTEAFF.

This clone was detected once. This chain uses TRBV28 with TRBJ2-7, with TRBD1 identical over 9 bases. V gave up 7 bases and J gave up 3 bases; unmatched junction bases: 7. This CDR3 is 14 amino acids long. CDR1 and CDR2 from the germline V gene are MDHEN and SYDVKM. The CDR3: CASTKGTGIYEQYF. CDR3 nucleotides: TGTGCCAGCACCAAGGGGACAGGGATCTACGAGCAGTACTTC.

This chain uses TRBV19 with TRBJ1-2; 7 bases are shared with TRBD1. CDR1 and CDR2 (germline): LNHDA, SQIVND (reference sequence). CDR3 length equals 15 residues. The J segment lost 5 bases and the V segment lost 6 bases, leaving 12 bases of the junction unmatched. DNA for the CDR3: TGTGCCAGTAGCACTCCCTGGGACAGCAAGTATGGCTACACCTTC. Protein: CASSTPWDSKYGYTF.

This chain uses TRBV6-4 with TRBJ2-2; possible D gene TRBD2, 7 bases. Germline V CDR1 and CDR2: MRHNA, SNTAGT. V lost 2 bases to trimming and J lost 7 bases, with 11 bases between them. The CDR3 is made up of 14 amino acids. The CDR3 nucleotides are TGTGCCAGCAGTGACGGGGGGGCCGGCGGGGAGCTGTTTTTT. Protein sequence: CASSDGGAGGELFF.

The rearrangement uses TRBV5-6 and TRBJ2-5; D unresolved. The J call is doubtful: the DNA matches TRBJ2-7 better. Per germline, CDR1 SGHDT and CDR2 YYEEEE. This CDR3 has 16 residues. In DNA, the CDR3 is TGTGCCAGCAGCTTAGGATTCGGAGAGCTAGACTACGAGCAGTACTTC. It is translated as CASSLGFGELDYEQYF.

V usage is TRBV28 and J usage is TRBJ2-6; 8 positions match TRBD1. CDR1 is MDHEN and CDR2 is SYDVKM in the germline V gene. V gave up 5 bases and J gave up 0 bases; unmatched junction bases: 9. The CDR3 consists of 18 residues. CDR3 region: CASSLRDRRLSGANVLTF. The CDR3 coding sequence is TGTGCCAGCAGTCTAAGGGACAGGCGACTCTCTGGGGCCAACGTCCTGACTTTC.

This chain joins TRBV29-1 and TRBJ1-1; D ambiguous. Per germline, CDR1 SQVTM and CDR2 ANQGSEA. This CDR3 comprises 13 residues. Trimming removed 3 bases at V and 5 bases at J, with 13 bases between. The CDR3 sequence: CSVDRPEQTEAFF. For the CDR3, the DNA is TGCAGCGTTGACCGTCCAGAGCAGACTGAAGCTTTCTTT. The variable domain in full, completed from reference TRBV29-1 and TRBJ1-1, reads SAVISQKPSRDICQRGTSLTIQCQVDSQVTMMFWYRQQPGQSLTLIATANQGSEATYESGFVIDKFPISRPNLTFSTLTVSNMSPEDSSIYLCSVDRPEQTEAFFGQGTRLTVV.